These 18 T cell receptor beta chains were all obtained from the same sample, sequenced in a study of T cells in Graves' hyperthyroidism and ophthalmopathy. Amplification of TCR beta CDR3 regions used RNA as the template. The TCR CDR3 first-round RT-PCR relied on the HTBI primer set. MiXCR, run by TCRdb on the multiplex PCR reads, gives a single entry per CDR3 protein. The sample contains roughly 700,000 distinct CDR3 sequences, 15% to 20% of which appear only once. What was sequenced was blood. All receptors derive from a man aged 50-59 years with Graves' hyperthyroidism.

The chain is built from TRBV6-1 and TRBJ2-1; the match to TRBD1 covers 9 bases. CDR3 length: 13 amino acids. The germline V gene has CDR1 MNHNS and CDR2 SASEGT. V shed 10 bases and J 10 bases; nucleotides not matched to a gene: 11. This CDR3 reads CATRDRVSEEQFF. CDR3 coding DNA: TGTGCCACCCGGGACAGGGTATCTGAGGAGCAGTTCTTC.

This clonotype came up many times. The chain joins TRBV6-1 to TRBJ2-7; TRBD1 matches at 8 bases. This CDR3 spans 15 amino acids. V lost 5 bases to trimming and J lost 2 bases; unmatched junction nucleotides: 8. Per the germline V gene, CDR1 is MNHNS and CDR2 is SASEGT. This CDR3 reads CASSPSGTGAYEQYF. In DNA, the CDR3 is TGTGCCAGCAGTCCCTCCGGGACAGGAGCCTACGAGCAGTACTTC.

Ten or more counts support this clonotype. The gene calls are TRBV24-1 and TRBJ1-5, with D uncertain. This CDR3 has 10 residues. Germline V gene data show CDR1 as KGHDR and CDR2 as SFDVKD. Deletions cut 8 bases from V and 7 bases from J, with 5 bases between. CDR3 nucleotide sequence: TGTGCCACCATATCGCAGCCCCAGCATTTT. Residues: CATISQPQHF.

A single count supports this clonotype. The rearrangement joins TRBV30 to TRBJ2-7, with D tentatively TRBD1 (5 bases). CDR1 GTSNPN and CDR2 SVGIG come from the germline V gene (reference sequence). The ends were cut back, 1 base at V and 3 bases at J, with 7 bases in the middle. The CDR3 runs 12 residues. The CDR3, as DNA: TGTGCCTGGAGTGCACAGGACTACGAGCAGTACTTC. It is translated as CAWSAQDYEQYF.

This clonotype was picked up many times. The CDR3: CSSRDGTYEQYF. As DNA, the CDR3 is TGCAGCTCCCGGGACGGGACCTACGAGCAGTACTTC. The chain has TRBV29-1 and TRBJ2-7, with D perhaps assigned TRBD1 or TRBD2 (5 bases each). V was cut by 8 bases and J by 2 bases, with 13 bases left in between. CDR1 and CDR2 from the germline V gene are SQVTM and ANQGSEA. The CDR3 contains 12 residues.

Only a few counts were recorded for this clonotype. The chain links TRBV3-1 to TRBJ2-1, with 9 bases matching TRBD2. In germline, CDR1 is LGHDT, CDR2 YNNKEL (reference sequence). CDR3 size: 17 residues. Trimming took 5 bases from V and 6 from J; bases not matched to a gene: 14. CDR3 region: CASSLLSLAGPLNEQFF. CDR3 nucleotide sequence: TGTGCCAGCAGCTTACTGAGCCTAGCGGGACCCCTCAATGAGCAGTTCTTC.

The chain joins TRBV5-1 to TRBJ1-2; D is undetermined. The CDR3 sequence is 14 residues long. The germline gives CDR1 SGHRS, CDR2 YFSETQ. V lost 0 bases, J lost 1 base, and 7 bases lay in between. CDR3 in amino acids: CASSLAGNNYGYTF. The CDR3 region has the DNA TGCGCCAGCAGCTTGGCCGGTAATAACTATGGCTACACCTTC.

This clonotype was observed many times. V usage is TRBV2 and J usage is TRBJ2-1; 7 nucleotides line up with TRBD2. J was trimmed by 5 bases and V by 9 bases; bases with no gene match: 7. Germline V CDR1 and CDR2: SNHLY, FYNNEI. The CDR3 is made up of 13 amino acids. CDR3 in amino acids: CASWTRRNNEQFF. CDR3 sequence (DNA): TGTGCCAGTTGGACTAGAAGAAACAATGAGCAGTTCTTC.

The sample holds many counts of this clonotype. V and J are TRBV12-3 or TRBV12-4 and TRBJ1-1; possible D gene TRBD1, 6 bases. This CDR3 has 17 amino acids. V lost 3 bases and J 4 bases, leaving 21 bases between the germline ends. CDR3 bases: TGTGCCAGCAGTTTCTGCGGGTGGGTTGGGGGCTGCACTGAAGCTTTCTTT. Protein: CASSFCGWVGGCTEAFF.

This clonotype was detected a few times. The V gene is TRBV20-1, the J gene TRBJ2-1; no clear D. Germline V gene data show CDR1 as DFQATT and CDR2 as SNEGSKA (reference sequence). The CDR3 length is 16 residues. V was pared by 3 bases and J by 0 bases, with 15 bases between. In DNA, the CDR3 is TGCAGTGCTAGTGACACCTACTTGAGCTCCTACAATGAGCAGTTCTTC. Protein product: CSASDTYLSSYNEQFF.

The J gene is TRBJ2-3, the V gene TRBV20-1, with 9 nucleotides matching TRBD1. The CDR3 has 15 amino acids. Germline CDR1 and CDR2: DFQATT and SNEGSKA (reference sequence). With 0 bases clipped from V and 5 bases from J, the junction kept 6 bases outside the gene matches. The CDR3 loop is CSARDRDRVLDTQYF. The CDR3 DNA sequence: TGCAGTGCTAGAGACCGGGACAGGGTTTTAGATACGCAGTATTTT.

The sample holds many counts of this clonotype. The chain links TRBV5-1 to TRBJ2-1; 9 nucleotides match TRBD2. There are 17 residues in the CDR3. The V and J ends lost 0 bases and 4 bases, in that order; junction bases with no gene match: 8. The germline V gene has CDR1 SGHRS and CDR2 YFSETQ. DNA of the CDR3: TGCGCCAGCAGCTTGGAGATCCTAGCGGGACGGTACAATGAGCAGTTCTTC. It yields the protein CASSLEILAGRYNEQFF.

The sample holds many counts of this clonotype. The chain recombines TRBV20-1 with TRBJ1-5; 9 nucleotides align to TRBD1. V was clipped by 4 bases and J by 9 bases; unmatched bases: 4. Per the germline V gene, CDR1 is DFQATT and CDR2 is SNEGSKA (reference sequence). There are 12 residues in the CDR3. The CDR3 DNA is TGCAGTGCTATGGGACAGGGTCCGCCCCAGCATTTT. It codes for CSAMGQGPPQHF.

The chain combines TRBV6-1 with TRBJ1-5, with D hard to call. The V end lost 5 bases, the J end lost 0 bases, and 14 bases lay between the germline ends. CDR1 and CDR2 (germline): MNHNS, SASEGT. CDR3 length: 16 residues. The CDR3 nucleotides are TGTGCCAGCAGTACCTTGTCATCTTATAGCAATCAGCCCCAGCATTTT. Encoded protein: CASSTLSSYSNQPQHF.

This clonotype was observed many times. V and J are TRBV6-2 or TRBV6-3 and TRBJ2-2; tentative D call: TRBD1 (6 bases). The length of the CDR3 is 16 residues. Germline V gives CDR1 MNHEY, CDR2 SVGEGT. Deletions cut 6 bases from V and 4 bases from J, with 18 bases between. The CDR3 sequence: CASSPPERGITGELFF. Here the CDR3 DNA reads TGTGCCAGCAGCCCCCCGGAGAGGGGGATCACCGGGGAGCTGTTTTTT.

This clonotype was seen a handful of times. The chain joins TRBV29-1 to TRBJ2-7; 10 nucleotides match TRBD1. Per the germline V gene, CDR1 is SQVTM and CDR2 is ANQGSEA. The CDR3 extends over 13 amino acids. Unmatched junction bases numbered 5, after V lost 7 bases and J lost 2 bases. This chain's CDR3 is CSAEGQGTYEQYF. DNA for the CDR3: TGCAGCGCCGAGGGACAGGGGACCTACGAGCAGTACTTC.

This clonotype was detected many times. J is TRBJ2-7 and V is TRBV10-3; D unclear. Germline CDR1 is ENHRY and CDR2 is SYGVKD. V lost 9 bases, J lost 3 bases, and 15 bases lay in between. This CDR3 region has 13 residues. The CDR3 DNA reads as TGTGCCATTAGTCTAGTAGACCGCTACGAGCAGTACTTC. This gives the protein CAISLVDRYEQYF.

The rearrangement joins TRBV20-1 to TRBJ1-2, with 7 bases matching TRBD1. There are 15 residues in the CDR3. Germline CDR1 DFQATT, CDR2 SNEGSKA (reference sequence). J was trimmed by 0 bases and V by 5 bases; bases with no gene match: 9. The DNA for the CDR3 is TGCAGTGCTGGACGACAGGGACCCGCTAACTATGGCTACACCTTC. Translated, it gives CSAGRQGPANYGYTF.